One T cell receptor beta chain is described in this entry. The antigen is unknown. This entry belongs to a study of cytomegalovirus exposure and HLA in healthy donors. This PCR relied on a set of 60 Vbeta primers and 13 Jbeta primers. Using immunoSEQ multiplex PCR, the repertoire was profiled, and TCRdb retains in-frame clones only, with some absent. The table shows some 150,000 clones, with over 60% occurring only once. J gave up 3 bases and V 0 bases, and 6 bases lay outside the gene matches. This CDR3 contains 16 residues. Germline values: CDR1 LGHNA, CDR2 YNFKEQ. General study results and limits: Exclusion as indistinguishable affected some V segments, including TRBV6-2 and TRBV6-3. Sequences of the TCR beta chain were said to predict the HLA-A and HLA-B alleles of most subjects accurately. With further analysis later on, most CMV-associated TCR beta chains appeared HLA-restricted. The sole available immune exposure information was CMV serostatus.

This TCR came from a woman aged 30 to 39 in good health and CMV-seronegative. This rearrangement joins TRBV4-2 to TRBJ2-7; TRBD2 aligns across 9 bases. Sequencing was performed on PBMCs. The CDR3 DNA reads TGTGCCAGCAGCCAAGATAAAAGCGGGAGGTTCTACGAGCAGTACTTC. This codes for CASSQDKSGRFYEQYF.